The sequence of this TCR beta chain was determined in a study of control samples from healthy donors and cancer patients. The data were produced by immunoSEQ multiplex PCR, yet TCRdb's version contains in-frame clones alone and is incomplete. The sample has some 74,000 clones, around nine tenths seen once. Looked up from germline, CDR1 is SNHLY and CDR2 is FYNNEI. The V end lost 7 bases, the J end lost 0 bases, and 10 bases lay between the germline ends. This CDR3 region has 14 residues. The genes are TRBV2 and TRBJ2-1; tentatively, D is TRBD1 (5 bases). Sequencing was performed on blood. The sequence was obtained from a woman aged 50 to 65 in good health. This chain's CDR3 is CASNGALSYNEQFF. CDR3 nucleotides: TGTGCCAGCAATGGGGCCCTCTCCTACAATGAGCAGTTCTTC.